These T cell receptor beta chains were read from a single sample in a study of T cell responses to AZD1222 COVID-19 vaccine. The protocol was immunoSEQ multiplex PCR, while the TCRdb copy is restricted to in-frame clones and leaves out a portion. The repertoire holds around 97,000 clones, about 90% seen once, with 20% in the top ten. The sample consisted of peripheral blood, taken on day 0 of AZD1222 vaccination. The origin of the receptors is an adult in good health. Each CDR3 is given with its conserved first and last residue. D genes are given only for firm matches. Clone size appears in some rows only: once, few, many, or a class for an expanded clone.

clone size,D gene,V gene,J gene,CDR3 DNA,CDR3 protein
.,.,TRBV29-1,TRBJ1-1,TGCAGCGGACAGAACACTGAAGCTTTCTTT,CSGQNTEAFF
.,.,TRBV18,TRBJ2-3,TGTGCCAGCTCACCACCGTACAGCACGAATACGCAGTATTTT,CASSPPYSTNTQYF
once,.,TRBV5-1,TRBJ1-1,TGCGCCAGCAGCTTTCTCGGCAGGGGATACGCTGAAGCTTTCTTT,CASSFLGRGYAEAFF
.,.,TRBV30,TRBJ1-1,TGTGCCGGGGGGACTATGAACACTGAAGCTTTCTTT,CAGGTMNTEAFF
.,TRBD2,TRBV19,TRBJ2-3,TGTGCCAGTAGTTTAGATTACGGACTAGCGGGAGGAGGGGATACGCAGTATTTT,CASSLDYGLAGGGDTQYF
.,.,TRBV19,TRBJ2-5,TGTGCCAGTAGCAATTCTGATCAAGAGACCCAGTACTTC,CASSNSDQETQYF
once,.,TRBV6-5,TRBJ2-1,TGTGCCAGCAGTTACTCCTTCGCGGCCTACAATGAGCAGTTCTTC,CASSYSFAAYNEQFF
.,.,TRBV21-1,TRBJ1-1,TGTGCCAGCAGCCCGAGACAGGGATGGGTGAACACTGAAGCTTTCTTT,CASSPRQGWVNTEAFF
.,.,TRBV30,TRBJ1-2,TGTGCCTGGAGTGTAGGCTCTGGCTATGGCTACACCTTC,CAWSVGSGYGYTF
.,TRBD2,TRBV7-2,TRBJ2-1,TGTGCCAGCAGCTTAGAATTAGCGGGAGATGAGCAGTTCTTC,CASSLELAGDEQFF
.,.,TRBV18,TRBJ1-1,TGTGCCAGCTCACCGTGGGCCACTGAAGCTTTCTTT,CASSPWATEAFF
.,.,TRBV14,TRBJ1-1,TGTGCCAGCAGCCAAGAGGGTTTGAAGAACACTGAAGCTTTCTTT,CASSQEGLKNTEAFF
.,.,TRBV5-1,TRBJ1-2,TGCGCCAGCAGCTTGTATTCAGGGGCCGATGGCTACACCTTC,CASSLYSGADGYTF
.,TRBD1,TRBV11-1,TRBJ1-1,TGTGCCAGCAGCTTATACGACAGGGGGGTTACTGAAGCTTTCTTT,CASSLYDRGVTEAFF
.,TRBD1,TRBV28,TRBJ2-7,TGTGCCAGCAGGTCCCCCGGGACAGGGGTCAACGAGCAGTACTTC,CASRSPGTGVNEQYF
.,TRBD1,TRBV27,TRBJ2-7,TGTGCCAGCAGCCTAAAGGGGACAGCAACCTACGAGCAGTACTTC,CASSLKGTATYEQYF